This is a list of T cell receptor beta chains from one sample in a study of T cell responses to AZD1222 COVID-19 vaccine. The assay was immunoSEQ multiplex PCR, and TCRdb's table has in-frame clones only and misses some. The table has approximately 130,000 clones, more than 85% seen once; the top ten hold 0.85% to 0.95%. The sequencing here drew on peripheral blood, taken on day 0 of AZD1222 vaccination. The origin of the receptors is an adult in good health. The conserved cysteine and the conserved F or W are not part of the CDR3 here. The order of the fields is V gene, J gene, CDR3 protein.

v_gene: TRBV5-1
j_gene: TRBJ1-1
CDR3aa: ASSTGGGTEAF

v_gene: TRBV15
j_gene: TRBJ1-4
CDR3aa: ATSRGQGNTNEKLF

v_gene: TRBV5-1
j_gene: TRBJ1-2
CDR3aa: ASSLGQGAHGYT

v_gene: TRBV9
j_gene: TRBJ1-1
CDR3aa: ASSVVRATEAF

v_gene: TRBV12-3/TRBV12-4
j_gene: TRBJ2-7
CDR3aa: ASSLDPYEQY

v_gene: TRBV5-1
j_gene: TRBJ2-3
CDR3aa: ASSLGLADGPDTQY

v_gene: TRBV4-2
j_gene: TRBJ1-2
CDR3aa: ASSQPSPGNYGYT

v_gene: TRBV18
j_gene: TRBJ1-2
CDR3aa: ASSPYTGRDNYGYT

v_gene: TRBV18
j_gene: TRBJ2-5
CDR3aa: ASSPRGGLETQY

v_gene: TRBV29-1
j_gene: TRBJ2-7
CDR3aa: SVGQGAYEQY

v_gene: TRBV3-1/TRBV3-2
j_gene: TRBJ1-2
CDR3aa: ASSQGQGRWYGYT

v_gene: TRBV9
j_gene: TRBJ1-1
CDR3aa: ASSVSTLMNTEAF

v_gene: TRBV6-1
j_gene: TRBJ2-7
CDR3aa: ASSERTFSSYEQY

v_gene: TRBV2
j_gene: TRBJ1-6
CDR3aa: ASSEDGNSPLH

v_gene: TRBV18
j_gene: TRBJ1-1
CDR3aa: ASSPQGLNTEAF

v_gene: TRBV7-9
j_gene: TRBJ2-2
CDR3aa: ASSLGLGVATGELF

v_gene: TRBV3-1/TRBV3-2
j_gene: TRBJ1-1
CDR3aa: ASSPSSGVRTEAF

v_gene: TRBV27
j_gene: TRBJ1-1
CDR3aa: ASSLRGEAF

v_gene: TRBV3-1/TRBV3-2
j_gene: TRBJ1-2
CDR3aa: ASSQAGNGYT

v_gene: TRBV4-1
j_gene: TRBJ1-1
CDR3aa: ASSQDPENTEAF

v_gene: TRBV11-2
j_gene: TRBJ1-2
CDR3aa: ASTNYRVMRSGYT

v_gene: TRBV27
j_gene: TRBJ1-5
CDR3aa: ASSPTGGWVQPQH